The present entry profiles one T cell receptor (beta chain) with its context. PCR used 60 Vbeta primers and 13 Jbeta primers. Here immunoSEQ multiplex PCR was the method, and the copy in TCRdb shows in-frame clones only, minus some. The data contain roughly 140,000 clones, about four fifths of them seen just once; the ten biggest clones take up around 4.4%. This sample stems from a study of cytomegalovirus exposure and HLA in healthy donors. CDR1 is SGHRS and CDR2 is YFSETQ in the germline V gene. CDR3 length equals 16 residues. Deletions cut 4 bases from V and 7 bases from J, with 23 bases between. The chain joins TRBV5-1 to TRBJ1-1; D perhaps matches TRBD1 (5 bases). The clonotype was recovered from a man in his forties or fifties in good health and CMV-seronegative. Sequencing input: PBMCs. CDR3 sequence (DNA): TGCGCCAGCAGCCTGGCTCAGGGTGTAGAAACGGGTGAAGCTTTCTTT. It yields the protein CASSLAQGVETGEAFF.